The rows below give T cell receptor beta chains drawn from one sample of a study of post-analysis software for immune sequencing data. TCRdb re-called the PCR reads through MiXCR, storing one row per CDR3 protein. The sample comprises hundreds of thousands of distinct CDR3 sequences, approximately 46% of which are singletons, and 9% to 13% rests with the top ten. Material: blood. These receptor sequences come from a girl between 5 and 17 years old with multiple sclerosis. Each CDR3 is given with its conserved first and last residue. The D gene is left open where the match is weak. The size of a clone is reported for some rows only, either as once, few or many, or as a class for expanded clones.

TRBV3-1	.	TRBJ2-7	.	CASSQGVDEQYF	TGTGCCAGCAGCCAGGGAGTCGACGAGCAGTACTTC
TRBV15	.	TRBJ1-2	TRBD1	CATSSSRTGASYGYTF	TGTGCCACCAGCAGCTCACGGACAGGGGCGTCCTATGGCTACACCTTC
TRBV20-1	.	TRBJ2-7	TRBD1	CSASRPGQGNEQYF	TGCAGTGCTAGTCGCCCGGGACAGGGTAACGAGCAGTACTTC
TRBV10-3	few	TRBJ1-1	.	CAISERERRAEAFF	TGTGCCATCAGTGAAAGGGAAAGGAGGGCTGAAGCTTTCTTT
TRBV29-1	many	TRBJ2-3	TRBD2	CSVESSGRRDTQYF	TGCAGCGTTGAATCTAGCGGGAGAAGAGATACGCAGTATTTT
TRBV7-9	.	TRBJ1-2	.	CVSSLVTDRYGYTF	TGTGTCAGCAGCTTGGTGACGGATAGGTATGGCTACACCTTC
TRBV6-5	few	TRBJ1-2	TRBD1	CASSYWTGENYGYTF	TGTGCCAGCAGTTACTGGACAGGGGAAAACTATGGCTACACCTTC
TRBV7-3	.	TRBJ2-7	.	CVSSLGGKGGYEQYF	TGTGTCAGCAGCTTGGGGGGTAAAGGGGGCTACGAGCAGTACTTC
TRBV5-6	few	TRBJ2-5	.	CASSLRSASMETQYF	TGTGCCAGCAGCTTGCGATCGGCGAGCATGGAGACCCAGTACTTC
TRBV5-1	.	TRBJ1-2	.	CASSGQHQANYGYTF	TGCGCCAGCAGCGGACAGCACCAAGCTAACTATGGCTACACCTTC
TRBV13	.	TRBJ2-5	TRBD1	CASSFGTEEETQYF	TGTGCCAGCAGCTTCGGGACAGAGGAAGAGACCCAGTACTTC
TRBV7-9	few	TRBJ2-7	TRBD2	CASSPSGRTHEQYF	TGTGCCAGCAGCCCAAGCGGGAGGACCCACGAGCAGTACTTC
TRBV12-3/TRBV12-4	.	TRBJ2-6	.	CASSLRGGANVLTF	TGTGCCAGCAGTTTACGAGGAGGGGCCAACGTCCTGACTTTC
TRBV20-1	.	TRBJ2-7	TRBD2	CSARILAGGYEQYF	TGCAGTGCTAGAATTCTAGCGGGAGGCTACGAGCAGTACTTC
TRBV4-1	.	TRBJ1-4	.	CASSGPWENEKRFF	TGCGCCAGCAGCGGACCGTGGGAAAATGAAAAACGGTTTTTT
TRBV21-1	.	TRBJ1-5	.	CASSKVCVKGSNQPQHF	TGTGCCAGCAGCAAAGTTTGTGTGAAAGGTAGCAATCAGCCCCAGCATTTT
TRBV11-2	.	TRBJ1-2	.	CASSPGLDGYTF	TGTGCCAGCAGCCCAGGGCTCGATGGCTACACCTTC
TRBV3-1	.	TRBJ1-2	.	CASSQEPPAGYTF	TGTGCCAGCAGCCAAGAACCCCCGGCGGGCTACACCTTC
TRBV29-1	.	TRBJ2-5	TRBD1	CSAHLTGASSKQETQYF	TGCAGCGCTCACCTGACAGGGGCTAGCTCCAAGCAAGAGACCCAGTACTTC
TRBV10-3	.	TRBJ2-1	TRBD2	CATSGESSGSHRWNEQFF	TGTGCCACCAGTGGAGAGTCTAGCGGGAGCCACCGGTGGAATGAGCAGTTCTTC
TRBV4-1	.	TRBJ1-2	.	CASSSHAGAGGYGYTF	TGCGCCAGCAGCTCGCACGCCGGAGCGGGTGGATATGGCTACACCTTC
TRBV24-1	.	TRBJ2-5	TRBD1	CATSDRQGAVGETQYF	TGTGCCACCAGTGATCGACAGGGGGCGGTTGGGGAGACCCAGTACTTC
TRBV7-9	.	TRBJ2-5	.	CASDGKDKETQYF	TGTGCCAGCGACGGGAAGGACAAAGAGACCCAGTACTTC
TRBV28	few	TRBJ2-5	TRBD2	CASKSLGGRSETQYF	TGTGCCAGCAAATCCCTGGGCGGGAGGTCCGAGACCCAGTACTTC
TRBV20-1	few	TRBJ2-1	.	CSAREWDEEQFF	TGCAGTGCTAGAGAGTGGGACGAGGAGCAGTTCTTC
TRBV5-1	.	TRBJ2-7	.	CASSLAPAPYEQYF	TGCGCCAGCAGCTTGGCTCCTGCCCCCTACGAGCAGTACTTC
TRBV4-1	once	TRBJ1-5	.	CANSQDPGTSNQPQHF	TGCGCCAACAGCCAAGATCCAGGGACTAGCAATCAGCCCCAGCATTTT